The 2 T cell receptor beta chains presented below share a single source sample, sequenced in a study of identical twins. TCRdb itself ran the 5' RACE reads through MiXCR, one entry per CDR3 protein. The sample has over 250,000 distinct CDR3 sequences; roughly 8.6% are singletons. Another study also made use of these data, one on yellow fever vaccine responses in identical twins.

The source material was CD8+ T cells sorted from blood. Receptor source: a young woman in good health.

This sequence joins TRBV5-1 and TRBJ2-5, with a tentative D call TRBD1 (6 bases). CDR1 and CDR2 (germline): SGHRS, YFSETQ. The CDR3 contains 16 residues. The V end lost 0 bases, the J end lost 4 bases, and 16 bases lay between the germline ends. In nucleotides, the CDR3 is TGCGCCAGCAGCTTGGTAGGGGGTATAGAAGGAGAGACCCAGTACTTC. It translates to CASSLVGGIEGETQYF.

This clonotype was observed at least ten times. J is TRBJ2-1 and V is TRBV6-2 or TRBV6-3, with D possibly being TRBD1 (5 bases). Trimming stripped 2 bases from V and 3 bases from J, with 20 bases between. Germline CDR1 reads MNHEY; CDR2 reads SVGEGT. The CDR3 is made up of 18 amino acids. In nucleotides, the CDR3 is TGTGCCAGCAGTTACCCTTCTACAGGAAAGCCTTTCTACAATGAGCAGTTCTTC. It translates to CASSYPSTGKPFYNEQFF.